A selection of T cell receptor beta chains follows, all from one sample in a study of early T cells in non-severe SARS-CoV-2 infection. TCRdb reanalysed the 5' RACE reads using MiXCR and keeps one entry per CDR3 protein. The table records tens of thousands of distinct CDR3 sequences, approximately 11% of them present only once. This specimen was whole blood, taken at baseline. Source of these receptors: an adult who was a healthcare worker with PCR-confirmed SARS-CoV-2 infection or an uninfected control (not recorded which). The CDR3 runs from the conserved cysteine through the conserved F or W. D genes are given only for firm matches. Only some rows state a clone size, as once, few, many or a class for expanded clones.

d_gene,j_gene,v_gene,abundance,CDR3aa,CDR3nt
TRBD1,TRBJ2-1,TRBV6-5,many,CASSIAGTGRNEQFF,TGTGCCAGCAGTATCGCCGGGACAGGCAGAAATGAGCAGTTCTTC
TRBD2,TRBJ2-3,TRBV20-1,NA,CSAIAGGVDTQYF,TGCAGTGCTATAGCGGGAGGGGTAGATACGCAGTATTTT
NA,TRBJ1-1,TRBV29-1,many,CTVNTEAFF,TGCACCGTAAACACTGAAGCTTTCTTT
TRBD2,TRBJ2-7,TRBV5-4,many,CASSPTSGIYEQYF,TGTGCCAGCAGCCCGACTAGCGGGATATACGAGCAGTACTTC
NA,TRBJ2-1,TRBV6-2/TRBV6-3,NA,CASSPGLSSSEQFF,TGTGCCAGCAGCCCGGGACTGAGCTCAAGTGAGCAGTTCTTC
TRBD1,TRBJ2-3,TRBV29-1,few,CSVPQGAGDTQYF,TGCAGCGTTCCACAGGGGGCGGGAGATACGCAGTATTTT
NA,TRBJ1-1,TRBV7-2,many,CASRSQQNTEAFF,TGTGCCAGCAGATCACAGCAGAACACTGAAGCTTTCTTT
TRBD1,TRBJ1-2,TRBV4-1,many,CASRQPSGTGGSGYGYTF,TGCGCCAGCAGGCAACCGTCCGGGACAGGGGGAAGCGGCTATGGCTACACCTTC
TRBD2,TRBJ2-1,TRBV27,many,CASSLGLAGYNEQFF,TGTGCCAGCAGTTTAGGACTAGCGGGTTACAATGAGCAGTTCTTC
NA,TRBJ2-3,TRBV28,many,CASSRKGGYGGTTDTQYF,TGTGCCAGCAGCCGAAAAGGGGGATACGGCGGGACCACAGATACGCAGTATTTT
NA,TRBJ2-3,TRBV7-9,many,CASSLGLSISTDTQYF,TGTGCCAGCAGCTTAGGTTTGAGCATTAGCACAGATACGCAGTATTTT
TRBD1,TRBJ2-1,TRBV19,few,CATSGQGIYGNEQFF,TGTGCCACCTCGGGACAGGGGATATATGGCAATGAGCAGTTCTTC
NA,TRBJ2-5,TRBV7-2,NA,CASSPRKDNQETQYF,TGTGCCAGCAGCCCCCGGAAGGATAATCAAGAGACCCAGTACTTC
TRBD2,TRBJ2-3,TRBV20-1,few,CSTNRLAGTDTQYF,TGCAGTACGAATCGACTAGCTGGCACAGATACGCAGTATTTT
TRBD1,TRBJ1-3,TRBV7-2,NA,CASSLGTGGNTIYF,TGTGCCAGCAGCTTAGGGACAGGGGGAAACACCATATATTTT
NA,TRBJ2-3,TRBV5-1,NA,CASSWRATVDTQYF,TGCGCCAGCAGCTGGCGGGCAACGGTAGATACGCAGTATTTT
NA,TRBJ1-1,TRBV29-1,NA,CSVWGDIEAFF,TGCAGCGTTTGGGGGGACATTGAAGCTTTCTTT
NA,TRBJ1-4,TRBV28,many,CASRHTPTNEKLFF,TGTGCCAGCAGGCACACACCTACTAATGAAAAACTGTTTTTT
TRBD2,TRBJ2-5,TRBV20-1,few,CSARDGTSGRGETQYF,TGCAGTGCTAGAGATGGGACTAGCGGGAGAGGTGAGACCCAGTACTTC
NA,TRBJ2-1,TRBV14,many,CASSARGNEQFF,TGTGCCAGCAGCGCGCGGGGCAATGAGCAGTTCTTC
NA,TRBJ2-1,TRBV3-1,many,CASQFSDYNEQFF,TGTGCCAGCCAGTTTTCCGACTACAATGAGCAGTTCTTC
TRBD2,TRBJ2-1,TRBV6-6,NA,CASKTSGRDEQFF,TGTGCCAGCAAGACTAGCGGGAGAGATGAGCAGTTCTTC
NA,TRBJ2-5,TRBV29-1,NA,CSVRRSQETQYF,TGCAGCGTGCGCCGCAGCCAAGAGACCCAGTACTTC
NA,TRBJ2-2,TRBV6-5,few,CASRYMGGTGELFF,TGTGCCAGCAGATATATGGGGGGCACCGGGGAGCTGTTTTTT
TRBD1,TRBJ1-5,TRBV19,medium-sized,CASSIGDRGHQPQHF,TGTGCCAGTAGTATTGGGGACAGGGGACATCAGCCCCAGCATTTT
TRBD2,TRBJ2-1,TRBV29-1,few,CSADSAASGNF,TGCAGCGCCGATTCGGCCGCTAGCGGAAACTTC
TRBD2,TRBJ2-1,TRBV11-2,many,CASSLDESSGRGDEQFF,TGTGCCAGCAGCTTAGATGAAAGTAGCGGGAGGGGGGATGAGCAGTTCTTC
TRBD1,TRBJ1-2,TRBV6-5,NA,CASVVTSGQGALGYTF,TGTGCCAGCGTCGTCACTTCTGGTCAGGGGGCGCTTGGCTACACCTTC
NA,TRBJ2-2,TRBV11-2,NA,CASSLNGELFF,TGTGCCAGCAGCTTAAACGGGGAGCTGTTTTTT
NA,TRBJ1-1,TRBV9,many,CASSVDREGKNTEAFF,TGTGCCAGCAGCGTAGACAGAGAGGGCAAGAACACTGAAGCTTTCTTT
NA,TRBJ2-6,TRBV5-1,few,CASSPVVGGAANVLTF,TGCGCCAGCAGCCCCGTAGTAGGCGGGGCGGCCAACGTCCTGACTTTC
NA,TRBJ2-2,TRBV28,NA,CASSPLTGGTGELFF,TGTGCCAGCAGTCCCCTGACAGGAGGAACCGGGGAGCTGTTTTTT
NA,TRBJ2-2,TRBV19,many,CASSIGGTVYTGELFF,TGTGCCAGTAGTATCGGCGGGACGGTCTACACCGGGGAGCTGTTTTTT
NA,TRBJ2-7,TRBV3-1,few,CASSQRAGSYEQYF,TGTGCCAGCAGCCAAAGGGCGGGGTCCTACGAGCAGTACTTC
NA,TRBJ1-5,TRBV28,once,CASRRTVARPQHF,TGTGCCAGCAGGAGGACAGTTGCCCGGCCCCAGCATTTT
NA,TRBJ1-5,TRBV10-3,NA,CAISESSNQPQHF,TGTGCCATCAGTGAGTCTAGCAATCAGCCCCAGCATTTT
TRBD2,TRBJ2-1,TRBV18,few,CASSLRLAGTGEQFF,TGTGCCAGCTCACTAAGACTAGCGGGAACGGGAGAGCAGTTCTTC
TRBD1,TRBJ1-1,TRBV11-2,few,CASSFRDRREAFF,TGTGCCAGCAGCTTCCGGGACAGAAGAGAAGCTTTCTTT
NA,TRBJ2-2,TRBV28,many,CASSPWAANTGELFF,TGTGCCAGCAGTCCGTGGGCTGCGAACACCGGGGAGCTGTTTTTT
TRBD1,TRBJ1-1,TRBV9,many,CASSHPNRGTEAFF,TGTGCCAGCAGCCATCCCAACAGGGGAACTGAAGCTTTCTTT